The 17 T cell receptor beta chains given below trace back to one sample, sequenced in a study of PD-L1 blockade in urothelial cancer. Time point meaning: peripheral blood 6 weeks after treatment start. Only in-frame clones appear in the TCRdb table, and some are missing; sequencing was by immunoSEQ multiplex PCR. This sample has some 41,000 clones, with roughly 84% found just once. The material sequenced was PBMCs, taken around atezolizumab (anti-PD-L1) treatment. The receptors derive from a man in his sixties or seventies with urothelial cancer.

As DNA, the CDR3 is TGTGCTAGTGGTTTGGTAAGGGGACCGGGAGCCTACGAGCAGTACTTC. Translated, it gives CASGLVRGPGAYEQYF. The chain uses TRBV12-5 and TRBJ2-7, with a weak D call TRBD2 (6 bases). Looked up from germline, CDR1 is LGHNT and CDR2 is FRNRAP. Trimming stripped 0 bases from V and 2 bases from J, with 14 bases between. This CDR3 spans 16 amino acids.

This clone was detected once. The V gene is TRBV10-3, the J gene TRBJ2-1; D unresolved. With 4 bases removed from V and 5 bases from J, the gap between germline ends came to 9 bases. CDR3 length equals 13 residues. CDR1 is ENHRY, CDR2 SYGVKD, per germline. CDR3 amino acids: CAISVYPDNEQFF. The CDR3 DNA sequence: TGTGCCATCAGTGTTTATCCGGACAATGAGCAGTTCTTC.

The chain links TRBV9 to TRBJ2-2, with D maybe TRBD1 (6 bases). The CDR3 has 16 residues. Trimming shortened V by 4 bases and J by 2 bases, and 15 bases separated the two germline ends. CDR1 is SGDLS and CDR2 is YYNGEE in the germline V gene. The CDR3 nucleotides read TGTGCCAGCAGCCCCCGGACAGCAACTAACACCGGGGAGCTGTTTTTT. This encodes CASSPRTATNTGELFF.

This sequence joins TRBV15 and TRBJ2-5; 12 bases map to TRBD2. Germline V gives CDR1 LNHNV, CDR2 YYDKDF (reference sequence). The junction had 9 bases not matched to a gene; V was cut back by 8 bases and J by 2 bases. The CDR3 has 16 amino acids. CDR3 residues: CATQGLAGGQQETQYF. The CDR3 bases are TGTGCCACCCAGGGGCTAGCGGGAGGGCAACAAGAGACCCAGTACTTC.

The CDR3, as DNA: TGTGCCAGCAGCTTAGGCGGGAGGACCTACAATGAGCAGTTCTTC. It is translated as CASSLGGRTYNEQFF. This sequence joins TRBV9 and TRBJ2-1; 8 bases agree with TRBD2. Germline V lookup: CDR1 SGDLS, CDR2 YYNGEE. The CDR3 length is 15 residues. The junction had 5 bases not matched to a gene; V was cut back by 4 bases and J by 2 bases.

The V and J genes are TRBV7-9 and TRBJ2-3; TRBD2 aligns across 9 bases. Germline loops: CDR1 SEHNR, CDR2 FQNEAQ (reference sequence). The V segment lost 2 bases and the J segment 0 bases; nucleotides outside the gene matches: 3. CDR3 size: 16 residues. The CDR3 here is CASSLLLAGSTDTQYF. Here the CDR3 DNA reads TGTGCCAGCAGCTTATTGCTAGCGGGGAGCACAGATACGCAGTATTTT.

The CDR3 loop is CASRLPGLAGETQYF. The CDR3, as DNA: TGTGCCAGCAGGCTCCCTGGACTAGCTGGAGAGACCCAGTACTTC. The J gene is TRBJ2-5, the V gene TRBV6-6; TRBD2 agrees at 8 bases. V shed 6 bases, J shed 4 bases, and the junction held 10 bases outside the gene matches. The CDR3 is 15 amino acids. Germline V gene lookup returns CDR1 MNHNY and CDR2 SVGAGI (reference sequence).

In this sample, this clone turned up once. The chain combines TRBV7-6 with TRBJ2-3; 14 nucleotides align to TRBD2. V was pared by 5 bases and J by 5 bases, with 12 bases of the junction left unmatched. Germline V gene sequence: CDR1 SGHVS, CDR2 FNYEAQ. This CDR3 has 18 residues. The CDR3 protein is CASSRTSGRSGEVDTQYF. DNA of the CDR3: TGTGCCAGCAGCCGGACTAGCGGGAGGAGCGGGGAGGTAGATACGCAGTATTTT. Using reference TRBV7-6 and TRBJ2-3 for the parts outside the CDR3, the full variable domain is GAGVSQSPRYKVTKRGQDVALRCDPISGHVSLYWYRQALGQGPEFLTYFNYEAQQDKSGLPNDRFSAERPEGSISTLTIQRTEQRDSAMYRCASSRTSGRSGEVDTQYFGPGTRLTVL.

This chain connects TRBV5-1 to TRBJ2-2, with 9 bases aligning to TRBD1. The CDR3 extends over 18 amino acids. The V segment lost 7 bases and the J segment 1 base; nucleotides outside the gene matches: 14. CDR1 SGHRS and CDR2 YFSETQ come from the germline V gene. CDR3 sequence: CASSQSPQGQGNTGELFF. CDR3 in DNA: TGCGCCAGCTCCCAATCACCACAGGGACAGGGGAACACCGGGGAGCTGTTTTTT. The whole variable domain, filled in from reference TRBV5-1 and TRBJ2-2, reads KAGVTQTPRYLIKTRGQQVTLSCSPISGHRSVSWYQQTPGQGLQFLFEYFSETQRNKGNFPGRFSGRQFSNSRSEMNVSTLELGDSALYLCASSQSPQGQGNTGELFFGEGSRLTVL.

V gene TRBV6-5 combines with J gene TRBJ2-7; 9 bases match TRBD1. Germline V gives CDR1 MNHEY, CDR2 SVGAGI. This CDR3 region has 14 residues. V was pared by 2 bases and J by 4 bases, with 3 bases of the junction left unmatched. For the CDR3, the DNA is TGTGCCAGCAGTTACGACAGGGGGGGATACGAGCAGTACTTC. It specifies CASSYDRGGYEQYF.

J is TRBJ2-5 and V is TRBV9; TRBD2 might be the D (6 bases). Deletions cut 0 bases from V and 4 bases from J, with 10 bases between. CDR3 length: 14 residues. Germline V lookup: CDR1 SGDLS, CDR2 YYNGEE. The CDR3 DNA reads TGTGCCAGCAGCGTAGCGGTGGGGGGAGAGACCCAGTACTTC. It codes for CASSVAVGGETQYF.

V usage is TRBV6-6 and J usage is TRBJ1-1; possible D gene TRBD1, 5 bases. Per germline, CDR1 MNHNY and CDR2 SVGAGI (reference sequence). The V gene lost 6 bases and the J gene lost 0 bases, with 8 bases spanning the gap. The CDR3 length is 13 residues. DNA of the CDR3: TGTGCCAGCAGCAAGACAGTGAACACTGAAGCTTTCTTT. As protein: CASSKTVNTEAFF.

The chain employs TRBV5-6 and TRBJ2-2, with 13 bases fitting TRBD2. The CDR3 totals 16 residues. V lost 4 bases and J lost 6; bases outside the gene matches: 6. Germline V gene lookup returns CDR1 SGHDT and CDR2 YYEEEE. CDR3 DNA: TGTGCCAGCAGCCGGACTAGCGGGAGTATCTCCGGGGAGCTGTTTTTT. As protein: CASSRTSGSISGELFF. Looking up the rest from reference TRBV5-6 and TRBJ2-2 gives the full variable domain: DAGVTQSPTHLIKTRGQQVTLRCSPKSGHDTVSWYQQALGQGPQFIFQYYEEEERQRGNFPDRFSGHQFPNYSSELNVNALLLGDSALYLCASSRTSGSISGELFFGEGSRLTVL.

The table lists this clone with a few counts. The V and J genes are TRBV19 and TRBJ1-5, with 7 bases fitting TRBD1. Trimming removed 6 bases from V and 1 base from J; junction bases left unmatched: 6. Germline V CDR1 and CDR2: LNHDA, SQIVND (reference sequence). This CDR3 region has 15 residues. The CDR3 bases are TGTGCCAGTAGACTGGACAGGTCAAGCAATCAGCCCCAGCATTTT. It yields the protein CASRLDRSSNQPQHF.

V and J are TRBV25-1 and TRBJ2-7; 10 nucleotides align to TRBD1. V dropped 5 bases and J dropped 4; count of bases not matched to a gene: 2. This CDR3 has 13 residues. Germline assignment: CDR1 MGHDK and CDR2 SYGVNS. The CDR3 loop is CASSRTGGYEQYF. The CDR3 nucleotides read TGTGCCAGCAGTAGGACAGGGGGTTACGAGCAGTACTTC.

The chain has TRBV18 and TRBJ2-3; a possible D gene is TRBD2 (5 bases). The germline V gene has CDR1 KGHSH and CDR2 LQKENI. The CDR3 covers 13 residues. V was trimmed by 3 bases and J by 6 bases, leaving 10 bases between them. The CDR3 spells CASSPGRDDTQYF. The CDR3 DNA follows: TGTGCCAGCTCACCCGGACGGGATGATACGCAGTATTTT.

V usage is TRBV11-3 and J usage is TRBJ2-2; perhaps TRBD1 as D (5 bases). V lost 5 bases and J lost 6, with 10 bases in between. The CDR3 spans 13 residues. Germline V gene sequence: CDR1 SGHNT, CDR2 YENEEA. CDR3 loop: CASSPGFAGELFF. The CDR3 DNA reads TGTGCCAGCAGCCCAGGGTTCGCCGGGGAGCTGTTTTTT. The complete variable domain, with remaining parts taken from reference TRBV11-3 and TRBJ2-2, reads EAGVVQSPRYKIIEKKQPVAFWCNPISGHNTLYWYLQNLGQGPELLIRYENEEAVDDSQLPKDRFSAERLKGVDSTLKIQPAELGDSAVYLCASSPGFAGELFFGEGSRLTVL.